This T cell receptor beta chain was profiled in a study of cytomegalovirus exposure and HLA in healthy donors. About the research overall: In an earlier analysis, 95 million to 130 million unique TCR beta sequences were found from 150 million to 200 million T cells.

Study findings and constraints: Presence/absence results assume similar sequencing depth per donor, which may not hold. In a later analysis, across HLA loci, associated TCR counts were highest for DRB1, lowest for HLA-C.

Per the germline V gene, CDR1 is MNHNS and CDR2 is SASEGT. V trimming: 6 bases; J trimming: 4 bases; junction bases outside the gene matches: 2. This CDR3 has 14 amino acids. 60 Vbeta and 13 Jbeta primers were used in PCR. The repertoire was sequenced with immunoSEQ multiplex PCR; TCRdb's copy has only in-frame clones and lacks some. The profile shows roughly 80,000 clones, around 62% of them singletons. As regards this clone: The target antigen is unknown.

The TCR comes from a male donor in good health and CMV-seropositive. The rearrangement joins TRBV6-1 to TRBJ2-1; 11 bases match TRBD1. What was sequenced was PBMCs. This chain's CDR3 is CASRDRGLYNEQFF. The CDR3 DNA reads as TGTGCCAGCAGGGACAGGGGGCTGTACAATGAGCAGTTCTTC.